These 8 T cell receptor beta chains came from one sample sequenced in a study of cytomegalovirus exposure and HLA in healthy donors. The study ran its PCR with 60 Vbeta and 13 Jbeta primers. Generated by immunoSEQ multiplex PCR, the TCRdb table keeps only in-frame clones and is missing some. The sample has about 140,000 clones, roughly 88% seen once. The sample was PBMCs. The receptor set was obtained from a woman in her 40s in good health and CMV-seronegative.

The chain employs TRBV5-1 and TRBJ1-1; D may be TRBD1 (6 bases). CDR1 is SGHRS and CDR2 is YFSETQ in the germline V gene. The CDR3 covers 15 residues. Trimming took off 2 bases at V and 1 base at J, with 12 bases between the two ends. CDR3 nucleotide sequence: TGCGCCAGCAGCTTAACCGGGACAACGAACACTGAAGCTTTCTTT. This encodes CASSLTGTTNTEAFF.

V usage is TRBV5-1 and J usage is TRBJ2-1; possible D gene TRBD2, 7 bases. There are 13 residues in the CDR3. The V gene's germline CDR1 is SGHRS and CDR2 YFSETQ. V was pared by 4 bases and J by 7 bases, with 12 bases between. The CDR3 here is CASSIEGGNEQFF. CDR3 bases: TGCGCCAGCAGCATCGAGGGGGGGAATGAGCAGTTCTTC.

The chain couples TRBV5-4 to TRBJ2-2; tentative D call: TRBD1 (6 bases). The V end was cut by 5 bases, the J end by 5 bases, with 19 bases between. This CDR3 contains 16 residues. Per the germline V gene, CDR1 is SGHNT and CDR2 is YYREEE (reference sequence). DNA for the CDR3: TGTGCCAGCAGACCCTTGAACAGGGAGAGGACCGGGGAGCTGTTTTTT. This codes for CASRPLNRERTGELFF.

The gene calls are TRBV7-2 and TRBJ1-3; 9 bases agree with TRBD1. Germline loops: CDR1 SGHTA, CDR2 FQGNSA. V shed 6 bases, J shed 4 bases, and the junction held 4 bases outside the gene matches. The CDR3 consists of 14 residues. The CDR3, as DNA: TGTGCCAGCAGTACCGGACAGGGGGGAAACACCATATATTTT. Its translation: CASSTGQGGNTIYF.

Here the CDR3 DNA reads TGTGCCAGCAGCTTAAGTGGGACACAGACCTACGAGCAGTACTTC. This codes for CASSLSGTQTYEQYF. This chain uses TRBV7-2 with TRBJ2-7; perhaps TRBD1 as D (6 bases). Germline loops: CDR1 SGHTA, CDR2 FQGNSA. Trimming left V 2 bases short and J 2 bases short, with 13 bases between. This CDR3 is built from 15 residues.

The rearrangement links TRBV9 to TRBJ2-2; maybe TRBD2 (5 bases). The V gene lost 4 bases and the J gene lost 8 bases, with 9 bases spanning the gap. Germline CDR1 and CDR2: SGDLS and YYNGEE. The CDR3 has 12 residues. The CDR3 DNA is TGTGCCAGCAGCCCGGGGTTGGGGGAGCTGTTTTTT. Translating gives CASSPGLGELFF. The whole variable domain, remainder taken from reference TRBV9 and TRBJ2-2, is DSGVTQTPKHLITATGQRVTLRCSPRSGDLSVYWYQQSLDQGLQFLIQYYNGEERAKGNILERFSAQQFPDLHSELNLSSLELGDSALYFCASSPGLGELFFGEGSRLTVL.

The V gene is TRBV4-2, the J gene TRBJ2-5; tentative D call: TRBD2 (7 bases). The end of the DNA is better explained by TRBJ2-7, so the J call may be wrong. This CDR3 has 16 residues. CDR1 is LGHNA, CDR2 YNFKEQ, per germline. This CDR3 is CASSQEWGGSSYEQYF. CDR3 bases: TGTGCCAGCAGCCAAGAGTGGGGGGGCTCCTCCTACGAGCAGTACTTC.

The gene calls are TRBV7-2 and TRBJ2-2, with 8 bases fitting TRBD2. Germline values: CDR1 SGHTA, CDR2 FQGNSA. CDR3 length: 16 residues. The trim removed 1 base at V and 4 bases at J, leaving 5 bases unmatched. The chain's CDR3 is CASSLVGGRLTGELFF. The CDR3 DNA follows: TGTGCCAGCAGCTTAGTTGGCGGGAGGCTCACCGGGGAGCTGTTTTTT.